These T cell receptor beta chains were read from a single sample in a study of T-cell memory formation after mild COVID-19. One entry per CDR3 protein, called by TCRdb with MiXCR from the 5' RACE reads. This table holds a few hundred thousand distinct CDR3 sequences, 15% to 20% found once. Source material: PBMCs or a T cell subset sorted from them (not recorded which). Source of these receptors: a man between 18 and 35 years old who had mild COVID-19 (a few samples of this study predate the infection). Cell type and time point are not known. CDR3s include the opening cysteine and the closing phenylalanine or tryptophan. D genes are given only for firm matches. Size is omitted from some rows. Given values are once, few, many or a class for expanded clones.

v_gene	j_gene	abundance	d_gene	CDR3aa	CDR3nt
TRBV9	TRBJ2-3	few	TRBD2	CASSVEPSGGLRTDTQYF	TGTGCCAGCAGCGTAGAGCCTAGCGGGGGCCTACGCACAGATACGCAGTATTTT
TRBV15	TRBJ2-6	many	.	CATSRDQVDRVTSGANVLTF	TGTGCCACCAGCAGAGATCAAGTCGACAGAGTAACCTCTGGGGCCAACGTCCTGACTTTC
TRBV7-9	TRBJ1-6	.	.	CASSLALPISLHF	TGTGCCAGCAGCTTAGCGCTTCCTATATCCCTCCACTTT
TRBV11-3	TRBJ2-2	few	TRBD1	CASSVGQGATGELFF	TGTGCCAGCAGCGTGGGACAGGGGGCAACCGGGGAGCTGTTTTTT
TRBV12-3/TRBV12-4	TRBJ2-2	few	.	CASTYRAAGELFF	TGTGCCAGCACCTACCGAGCTGCCGGGGAGCTGTTTTTT
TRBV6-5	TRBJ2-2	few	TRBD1	CASSYVPGTGVLETLNTGELFF	TGTGCCAGCAGTTACGTACCAGGGACAGGGGTCCTGGAAACCCTGAACACCGGGGAGCTGTTTTTT
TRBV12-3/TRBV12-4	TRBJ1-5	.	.	CASSNRDSNQPQHF	TGTGCCAGCAGCAACAGGGATAGCAATCAGCCCCAGCATTTT
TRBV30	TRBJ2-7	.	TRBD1	CAWSRQGHEQYF	TGTGCCTGGAGTAGACAGGGGCACGAGCAGTACTTC
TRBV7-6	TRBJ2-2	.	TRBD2	CASSLASLAGDTGELFF	TGTGCCAGCAGCTTAGCGTCACTAGCGGGAGACACCGGGGAGCTGTTTTTT
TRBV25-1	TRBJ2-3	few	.	CASSESYVAGTQYF	TGTGCCAGCAGTGAATCTTACGTGGCGGGTACGCAGTATTTT
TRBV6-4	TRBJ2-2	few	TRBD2	CASSDRFGRDTGELFF	TGTGCCAGCAGTGACCGATTCGGGAGGGACACCGGGGAGCTGTTTTTT
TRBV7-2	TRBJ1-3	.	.	CASSPRMGNTIYF	TGTGCCAGCAGCCCTAGGATGGGAAACACCATATATTTT
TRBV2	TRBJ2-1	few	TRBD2	CAALAGAEGEQFF	TGTGCAGCTCTAGCGGGGGCCGAGGGTGAGCAGTTCTTC
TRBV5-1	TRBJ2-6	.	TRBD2	CASSWRGSGANVLTF	TGCGCCAGCAGCTGGCGGGGGTCTGGGGCCAACGTCCTGACTTTC
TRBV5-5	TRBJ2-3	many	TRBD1	CASSGEGTGGTDTQYF	TGTGCCAGCAGCGGGGAGGGGACAGGGGGGACAGATACGCAGTATTTT
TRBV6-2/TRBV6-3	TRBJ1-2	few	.	CASSYPLMGHDYGYTF	TGTGCCAGCAGTTACCCTCTGATGGGTCATGACTATGGCTACACCTTC
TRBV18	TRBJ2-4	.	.	CASSPARLGSKQYF	TGTGCCAGCTCACCAGCACGCCTCGGGTCAAAGCAGTACTTC
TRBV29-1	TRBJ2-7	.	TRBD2	CSVDGGSYEQYF	TGCAGCGTTGACGGGGGGAGCTACGAGCAGTACTTC
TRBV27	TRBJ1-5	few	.	CASSLTPGLSNQPQHF	TGTGCCAGCAGTTTAACACCGGGACTGAGCAATCAGCCCCAGCATTTT
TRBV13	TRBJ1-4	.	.	CASSSGAAGMDEKLFF	TGTGCCAGCAGCTCAGGGGCCGCCGGGATGGATGAAAAACTGTTTTTT
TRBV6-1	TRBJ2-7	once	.	CASRETASYEQYF	TGTGCCAGCAGGGAGACCGCCTCCTACGAGCAGTACTTC
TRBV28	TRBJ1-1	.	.	CASSLLTAREEAFF	TGTGCCAGCAGTTTATTGACGGCTAGGGAGGAAGCTTTCTTT
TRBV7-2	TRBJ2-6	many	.	CASSLQYSSGANVLTF	TGTGCCAGCAGCTTACAATACAGCTCTGGGGCCAACGTCCTGACTTTC
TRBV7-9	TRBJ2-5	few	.	CASSLIYETQYF	TGTGCCAGCAGCTTAATCTATGAGACCCAGTACTTC
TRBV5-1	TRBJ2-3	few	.	CASSLGRSDTQYF	TGCGCCAGCAGCTTGGGGCGGTCAGATACGCAGTATTTT
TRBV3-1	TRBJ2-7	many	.	CASSPEAGKQYF	TGTGCCAGCAGCCCGGAGGCGGGGAAGCAGTACTTC
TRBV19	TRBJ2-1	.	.	CASSIGVYNDQFF	TGTGCCAGTAGTATCGGGGTGTACAATGATCAGTTCTTC
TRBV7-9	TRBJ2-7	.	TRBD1	CASSLKTGASYEQYF	TGTGCCAGCAGCTTAAAGACAGGGGCCTCCTACGAGCAGTACTTC
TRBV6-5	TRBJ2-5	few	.	CASSYSSAYRETQYF	TGTGCCAGCAGTTACTCGTCGGCCTATCGAGAGACCCAGTACTTC
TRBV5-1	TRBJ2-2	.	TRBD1	CASSMVQGANTGELFF	TGCGCCAGCAGCATGGTACAGGGGGCGAACACCGGGGAGCTGTTTTTT
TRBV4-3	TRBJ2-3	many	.	CASSQASAIPDTQYF	TGCGCCAGCAGCCAAGCATCAGCTATCCCAGATACGCAGTATTTT
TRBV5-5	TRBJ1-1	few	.	CASRSFGGPERTEAFF	TGTGCCAGCAGATCCTTTGGAGGGCCTGAGAGGACTGAAGCTTTCTTT
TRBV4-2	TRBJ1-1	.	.	CASRKREGTEAFF	TGTGCCAGCAGAAAAAGGGAGGGAACTGAAGCTTTCTTT
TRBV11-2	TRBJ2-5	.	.	CASSYRQEQETQYF	TGTGCCAGCAGCTATAGACAGGAACAAGAGACCCAGTACTTC
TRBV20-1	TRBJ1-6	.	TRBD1	CSARPRTGPDNSPLHF	TGCAGTGCTAGACCGAGGACAGGGCCGGATAATTCACCCCTCCACTTT
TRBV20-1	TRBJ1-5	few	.	CSARGQYNQPQHF	TGCAGTGCTAGAGGACAGTACAATCAGCCCCAGCATTTT
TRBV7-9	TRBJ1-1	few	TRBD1	CASSSRGKWYTEAFF	TGTGCCAGCAGCTCCAGGGGGAAGTGGTACACTGAAGCTTTCTTT
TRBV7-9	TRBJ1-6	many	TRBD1	CASSRRQGAHLYNSPLHF	TGTGCCAGCAGTCGGAGACAGGGGGCTCACCTCTATAATTCACCCCTCCACTTT
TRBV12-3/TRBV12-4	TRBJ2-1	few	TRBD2	CASSLLLAGGQEQFF	TGTGCCAGCAGTTTATTGCTAGCGGGGGGTCAAGAGCAGTTCTTC
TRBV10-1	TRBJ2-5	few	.	CASSESLQQETQYF	TGCGCCAGCAGTGAGTCGTTGCAACAAGAGACCCAGTACTTC
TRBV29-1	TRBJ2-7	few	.	CSVARGIYEQYF	TGCAGCGTTGCAAGGGGAATCTACGAGCAGTACTTC
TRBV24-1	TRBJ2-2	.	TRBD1	CATRGTGDTGELFF	TGTGCCACCAGGGGGACAGGGGACACCGGGGAGCTGTTTTTT
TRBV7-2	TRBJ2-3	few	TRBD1	CASSSRTGGPDTQYF	TGTGCCAGCAGCTCAAGGACAGGGGGCCCAGATACGCAGTATTTT
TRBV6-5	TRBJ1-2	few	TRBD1	CASSRDRVGYGYTF	TGTGCCAGCAGTAGGGACAGGGTTGGCTATGGCTACACCTTC
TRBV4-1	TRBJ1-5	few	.	CASSQDHLEQPQHF	TGCGCCAGCAGCCAAGACCACCTCGAGCAGCCCCAGCATTTT
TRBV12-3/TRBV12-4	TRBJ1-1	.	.	CASSPGGSNTEAFF	TGTGCCAGCAGCCCGGGGGGGTCGAACACTGAAGCTTTCTTT
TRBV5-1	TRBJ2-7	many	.	CASSLGSSYEQYF	TGCGCCAGCAGCTTGGGCAGCTCCTACGAGCAGTACTTC
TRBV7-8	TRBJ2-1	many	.	CASSSLGGIYNEQFF	TGTGCCAGCAGCTCCTTGGGCGGTATCTACAATGAGCAGTTCTTC
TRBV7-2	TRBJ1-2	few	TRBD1	CASSASRHRGDYGYTF	TGTGCCAGCAGCGCAAGTCGACACAGGGGAGACTATGGCTACACCTTC
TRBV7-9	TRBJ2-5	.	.	CASSLRGNENQETQYF	TGTGCCAGCAGCTTAAGGGGAAACGAAAACCAAGAGACCCAGTACTTC
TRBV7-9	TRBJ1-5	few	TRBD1	CASSSGTANQPQHF	TGTGCCAGCAGCTCCGGGACAGCGAATCAGCCCCAGCATTTT
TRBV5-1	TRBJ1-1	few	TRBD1	CASSTGTGGTEAFF	TGCGCCAGCAGCACGGGGACAGGGGGGACTGAAGCTTTCTTT
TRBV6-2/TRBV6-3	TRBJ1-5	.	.	CASSRTGYQPQHF	TGTGCCAGCAGTCGCACAGGGTATCAGCCCCAGCATTTT
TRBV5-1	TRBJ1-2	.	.	CASSRTQGRYGYTF	TGCGCCAGCAGCCGAACACAGGGTCGCTATGGCTACACCTTC
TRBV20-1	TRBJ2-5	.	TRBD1	CSGTGGQETQYF	TGCAGTGGTACAGGGGGACAAGAGACCCAGTACTTC